This TCR beta chain was recorded in a study of blood T cell repertoires in COVID-19. Using immunoSEQ multiplex PCR, the repertoire was profiled, and TCRdb retains in-frame clones only, with some absent. The sample lists some 390,000 clones; about 88% were seen once. This clone was recorded once. V lost 6 bases, J lost 7 bases, and 13 bases lay in between. This CDR3 region has 13 residues. Sequencing was carried out using peripheral blood. This chain links TRBV12-3 or TRBV12-4 with TRBJ1-5; D not certain. This sequence was found in a woman aged 40 to 55 with COVID-19, enrolled during active disease. DNA of the CDR3: TGTGCCAGCAGCCAATTTTATGGCCAGCCCCAGCATTTT. Protein: CASSQFYGQPQHF.